This T cell receptor beta chain was profiled in a study of cytomegalovirus exposure and HLA in healthy donors. Findings of the study overall: Highest at DRB1 and lowest at HLA-C, TCR association rates differed among HLA loci in a later analysis. Cytomegalovirus status was reportedly diagnosed by the classifier with high specificity and sensitivity.

Primers included in the PCR were 60 Vbeta and 13 Jbeta primers. Assay: immunoSEQ multiplex PCR; the TCRdb copy retains only in-frame clones and omits some. Here the sample spans over 90,000 clones, 65% to 85% being singletons. In the case of this clone: The antigen remains undetermined.

The sequencing input was PBMCs. The receptor was isolated from a female donor in good health and CMV-seropositive.

The CDR3 spells CASSLVGGGNNEQFF. CDR3 nucleotides: TGTGCCAGCAGCTTAGTCGGGGGGGGGAACAATGAGCAGTTCTTC. The chain links TRBV7-3 to TRBJ2-1; 8 bases align to TRBD2. The V gene end was trimmed by 2 bases and the J gene end by 5 bases; junction bases not matched to a gene: 5. Germline CDR1 SGHTA, CDR2 FQGTGA. CDR3 length equals 15 residues. The complete variable domain, with remaining parts taken from reference TRBV7-3 and TRBJ2-1, reads GAGVSQTPSNKVTEKGKYVELRCDPISGHTALYWYRQSLGQGPEFLIYFQGTGAADDSGLPNDRFFAVRPEGSVSTLKIQRTERGDSAVYLCASSLVGGGNNEQFFGPGTRLTVL.